Listed below are T cell receptor beta chains from one sample, sequenced in a study of cytotoxic CD8 clonotypes in ibrutinib-treated CLL. Assay: immunoSEQ multiplex PCR; the TCRdb copy retains only in-frame clones and omits some. The table has over 140,000 clones, more than 70% seen once. Sequenced here: PBMCs, sampled after 36 months of ibrutinib treatment. The receptor set was obtained from a human donor with chronic lymphocytic leukemia. Each CDR3 is given with its conserved first and last residue. The order of the fields is J gene, D gene, clone size, V gene, CDR3 length, CDR3 protein, CDR3 DNA. A D gene is named only where the DNA matches it firmly. Some rows have no size entry. The others give once, few or many, or a class for an expanded clone.

TRBJ2-3 | NA | NA | TRBV7-9 | 15 | CASSRGPLSTDTQYF | TGTGCCAGCAGCCGCGGACCGTTAAGCACAGATACGCAGTATTTT
TRBJ2-3 | TRBD2 | NA | TRBV11-2 | 14 | CASSLWTAGGTQYF | TGTGCCAGCAGCTTATGGACAGCGGGGGGTACGCAGTATTTT
TRBJ2-3 | NA | NA | TRBV5-4 | 14 | CASSLAEGTDTQYF | TGTGCCAGCAGCTTGGCTGAGGGCACAGATACGCAGTATTTT
TRBJ1-1 | NA | NA | TRBV10-3 | 12 | CAISVENTEAFF | TGTGCCATCAGTGTGGAGAACACTGAAGCTTTCTTT
TRBJ2-1 | NA | few | TRBV20-1 | 11 | CSGMLVARYFF | TGCAGTGGAATGTTGGTAGCCCGTTACTTCTTC
TRBJ2-7 | TRBD2 | NA | TRBV2 | 14 | CANRRTSVVYEQYF | TGTGCCAACCGGCGGACTAGCGTAGTCTACGAGCAGTACTTC
TRBJ1-2 | TRBD1 | NA | TRBV4-1 | 15 | CASSQDSGQGYGYTF | TGCGCCAGCAGCCAAGACTCTGGACAGGGCTATGGCTACACCTTC
TRBJ2-1 | TRBD2 | once | TRBV7-3 | 15 | CASSLRSGTYNEQFF | TGTGCCAGCAGCTTACGGAGCGGGACCTACAATGAGCAGTTCTTC
TRBJ2-7 | TRBD1 | NA | TRBV5-4 | 14 | CASSEGTGVYEQYF | TGTGCCAGCAGCGAGGGGACAGGGGTCTACGAGCAGTACTTC
TRBJ1-1 | NA | NA | TRBV6-5 | 13 | CASSYPGNTEAFF | TGTGCCAGCAGTTACCCTGGGAACACTGAAGCTTTCTTT
TRBJ2-7 | NA | NA | TRBV5-4 | 14 | CASSTLDGSYEQYF | TGTGCCAGCAGCACCCTGGACGGCTCCTACGAGCAGTACTTC
TRBJ1-6 | NA | few | TRBV10-2 | 15 | CASSPRAAGTSPLHF | TGCGCCAGCAGCCCTCGGGCAGCAGGAACTTCACCCCTCCACTTT
TRBJ1-2 | NA | NA | TRBV19 | 12 | CASSPGPYGYTF | TGTGCCAGTAGTCCAGGGCCCTATGGCTACACCTTC
TRBJ1-5 | NA | few | TRBV4-1 | 14 | CASSQVGGRQPQHF | TGCGCCAGCAGCCAAGTAGGGGGACGGCAGCCCCAGCATTTT
TRBJ2-1 | NA | once | TRBV30 | 11 | CAWSVLNEEFF | TGTGCCTGGAGTGTACTAAACGAGGAGTTCTTC
TRBJ2-1 | TRBD1 | NA | TRBV7-3 | 14 | CASSSNGQVNEQFF | TGTGCCAGCAGCTCCAATGGACAGGTCAATGAGCAGTTCTTC
TRBJ1-1 | TRBD1 | once | TRBV10-3 | 14 | CAITAGQANTEAFF | TGTGCCATCACCGCCGGACAGGCTAACACTGAAGCTTTCTTT
TRBJ2-3 | NA | NA | TRBV10-1 | 14 | CASRKGASTDTQYF | TGCGCCAGCAGGAAAGGGGCTAGCACAGATACGCAGTATTTT
TRBJ2-5 | NA | few | TRBV5-5 | 15 | CASSLEGTGGGTQYF | TGTGCCAGCAGCTTGGAGGGGACGGGTGGGGGGACCCAGTACTTC
TRBJ2-4 | NA | many | TRBV4-1 | 15 | CASSQVHVSKNIQYF | TGCGCCAGCAGCCAAGTACACGTATCCAAAAACATTCAGTACTTC
TRBJ1-5 | NA | NA | TRBV15 | 13 | CATRGGGNQPQHF | TGTGCCACCAGAGGGGGAGGGAATCAGCCCCAGCATTTT
TRBJ2-2 | TRBD2 | NA | TRBV5-4 | 16 | CASSLPPRTSTGELFF | TGTGCCAGCAGCTTGCCCCCTCGGACTAGCACCGGGGAGCTGTTTTTT
TRBJ2-1 | TRBD2 | NA | TRBV5-1 | 16 | CASSLARLAGYNEQFF | TGCGCCAGCAGCTTGGCCCGACTAGCGGGCTACAATGAGCAGTTCTTC
TRBJ1-6 | TRBD1 | NA | TRBV6-5 | 15 | CASSYSARGRSPLHF | TGTGCCAGCAGTTACTCGGCCAGGGGGCGGTCACCCCTCCACTTT
TRBJ2-7 | TRBD1 | NA | TRBV15 | 14 | CATSRDRDSDEQYF | TGTGCCACCAGCAGAGATCGGGACAGTGACGAGCAGTACTTC
TRBJ2-1 | TRBD2 | NA | TRBV10-3 | 19 | CAISGIGAGGQGSYNEQFF | TGTGCCATCAGTGGTATTGGGGCGGGAGGTCAGGGATCCTACAATGAGCAGTTCTTC
TRBJ2-7 | TRBD2 | NA | TRBV5-1 | 15 | CASSHPSGGASEQYF | TGCGCCAGCAGCCATCCGAGCGGGGGGGCTAGCGAGCAGTACTTC
TRBJ2-3 | NA | NA | TRBV29-1 | 14 | CSVEGIESTDTQYF | TGCAGCGTTGAAGGGATAGAGAGCACAGATACGCAGTATTTT
TRBJ2-7 | NA | NA | TRBV6-4 | 11 | CARVESYEQYF | TGTGCCAGGGTTGAAAGCTACGAGCAGTACTTC